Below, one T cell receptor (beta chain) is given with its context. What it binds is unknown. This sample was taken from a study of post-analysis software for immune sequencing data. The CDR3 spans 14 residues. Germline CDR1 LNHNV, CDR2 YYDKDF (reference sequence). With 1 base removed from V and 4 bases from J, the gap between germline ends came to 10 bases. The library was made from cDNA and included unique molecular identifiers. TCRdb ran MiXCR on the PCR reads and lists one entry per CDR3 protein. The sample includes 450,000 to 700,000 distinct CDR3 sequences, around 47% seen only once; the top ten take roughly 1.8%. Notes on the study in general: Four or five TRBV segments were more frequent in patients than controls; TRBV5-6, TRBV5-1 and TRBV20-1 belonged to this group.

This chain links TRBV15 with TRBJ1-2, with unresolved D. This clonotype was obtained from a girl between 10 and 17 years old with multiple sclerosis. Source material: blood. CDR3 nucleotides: TGTGCCACCAGCAGAGGAGGCCAATCCTATGGCTACACCTTC. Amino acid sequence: CATSRGGQSYGYTF.